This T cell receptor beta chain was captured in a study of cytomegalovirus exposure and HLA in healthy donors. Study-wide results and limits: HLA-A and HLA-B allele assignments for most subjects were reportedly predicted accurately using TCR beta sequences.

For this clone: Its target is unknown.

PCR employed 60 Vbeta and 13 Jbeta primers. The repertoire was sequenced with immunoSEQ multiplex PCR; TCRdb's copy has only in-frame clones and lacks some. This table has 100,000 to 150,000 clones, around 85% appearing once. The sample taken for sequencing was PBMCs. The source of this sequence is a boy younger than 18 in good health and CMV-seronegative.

Written as DNA, the CDR3 is TGTGCCGGGGACAGGGAGTCCTACAATGAGCAGTTCTTC. It yields the protein CAGDRESYNEQFF. The rearrangement links TRBV30 to TRBJ2-1; 9 bases match TRBD1. This CDR3 contains 13 residues. CDR1 GTSNPN and CDR2 SVGIG come from the germline V gene (reference sequence). V lost 8 bases, J lost 1 base, and 3 bases stayed unmatched.